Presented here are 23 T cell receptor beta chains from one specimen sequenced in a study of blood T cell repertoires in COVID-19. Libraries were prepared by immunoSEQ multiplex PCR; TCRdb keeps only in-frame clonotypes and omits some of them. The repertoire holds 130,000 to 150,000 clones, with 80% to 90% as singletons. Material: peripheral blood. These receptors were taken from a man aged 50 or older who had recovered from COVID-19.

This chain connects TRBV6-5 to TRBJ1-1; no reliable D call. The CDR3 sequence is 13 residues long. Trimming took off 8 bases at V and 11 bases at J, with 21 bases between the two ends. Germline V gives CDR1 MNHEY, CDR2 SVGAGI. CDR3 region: CASGEPSLRVAFF. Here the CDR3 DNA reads TGTGCCAGCGGGGAGCCTTCTCTAAGGGTGGCTTTCTTT.

DNA for the CDR3: TGTGCCAGCAGTTTGTCCGCCCAGTACTTC. It codes for CASSLSAQYF. J is TRBJ2-5 and V is TRBV12-3 or TRBV12-4; D remains unclear. CDR3 size: 10 residues. Trimming took off 3 bases at V and 9 bases at J, with 5 bases between the two ends.

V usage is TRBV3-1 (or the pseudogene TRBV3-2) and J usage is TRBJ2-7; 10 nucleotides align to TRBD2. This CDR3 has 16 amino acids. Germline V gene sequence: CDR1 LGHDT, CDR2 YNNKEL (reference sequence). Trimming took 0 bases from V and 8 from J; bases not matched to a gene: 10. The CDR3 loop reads CASSQDSSGGAAKQYF. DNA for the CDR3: TGTGCCAGCAGCCAAGATAGCAGCGGGGGGGCGGCAAAGCAGTACTTC.

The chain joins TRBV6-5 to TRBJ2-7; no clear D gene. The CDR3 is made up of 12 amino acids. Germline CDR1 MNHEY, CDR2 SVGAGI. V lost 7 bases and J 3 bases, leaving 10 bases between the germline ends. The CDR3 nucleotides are TGTGCCAGCACCCCCGCTAGCTACGAGCAGTACTTC. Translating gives CASTPASYEQYF.

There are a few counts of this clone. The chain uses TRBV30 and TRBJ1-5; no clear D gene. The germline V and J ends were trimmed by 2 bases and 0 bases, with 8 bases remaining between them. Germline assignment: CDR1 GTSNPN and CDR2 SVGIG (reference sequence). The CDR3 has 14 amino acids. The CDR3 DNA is TGTGCCTGGAGTTCACGCGGTAGCAATCAGCCCCAGCATTTT. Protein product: CAWSSRGSNQPQHF.

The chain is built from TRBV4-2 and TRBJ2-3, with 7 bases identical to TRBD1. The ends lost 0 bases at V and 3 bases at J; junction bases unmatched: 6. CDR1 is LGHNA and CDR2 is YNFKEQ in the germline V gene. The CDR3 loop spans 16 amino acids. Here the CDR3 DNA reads TGTGCCAGCAGCCAAGAAAGCAGGGGGTGGACAGATACGCAGTATTTT. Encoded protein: CASSQESRGWTDTQYF.

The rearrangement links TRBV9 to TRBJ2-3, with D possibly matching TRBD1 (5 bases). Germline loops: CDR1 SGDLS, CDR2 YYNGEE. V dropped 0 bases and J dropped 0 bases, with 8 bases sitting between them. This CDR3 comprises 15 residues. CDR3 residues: CASSVDGASTDTQYF. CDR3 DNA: TGTGCCAGCAGCGTAGATGGGGCAAGCACAGATACGCAGTATTTT.

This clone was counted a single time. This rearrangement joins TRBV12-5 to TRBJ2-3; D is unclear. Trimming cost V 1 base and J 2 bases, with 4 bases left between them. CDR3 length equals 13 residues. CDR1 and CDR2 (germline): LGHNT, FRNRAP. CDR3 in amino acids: CASGLELTDTQYF. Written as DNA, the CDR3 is TGTGCTAGTGGTTTGGAGCTCACAGATACGCAGTATTTT. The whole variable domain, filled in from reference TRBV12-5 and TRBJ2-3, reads DARVTQTPRHKVTEMGQEVTMRCQPILGHNTVFWYRQTMMQGLELLAYFRNRAPLDDSGMPKDRFSAEMPDATLATLKIQPSEPRDSAVYFCASGLELTDTQYFGPGTRLTVL.

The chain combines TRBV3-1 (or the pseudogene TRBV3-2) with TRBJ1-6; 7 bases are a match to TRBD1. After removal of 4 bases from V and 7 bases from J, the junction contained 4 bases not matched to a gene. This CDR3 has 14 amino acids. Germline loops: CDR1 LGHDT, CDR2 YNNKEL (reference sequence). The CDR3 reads CASSPGQLNSPLHF. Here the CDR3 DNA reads TGTGCCAGCAGCCCGGGACAGCTAAATTCACCCCTCCACTTT.

Here the CDR3 reads CASSALAGGLDEQFF. In DNA, the CDR3 is TGTGCCAGCAGTGCACTAGCGGGGGGTCTTGATGAGCAGTTCTTC. The gene calls are TRBV6-4 and TRBJ2-1, with 12 bases fitting TRBD2. V gave up 4 bases and J gave up 8 bases; unmatched junction bases: 6. From germline, CDR1 is MRHNA and CDR2 SNTAGT. CDR3 length: 15 amino acids.

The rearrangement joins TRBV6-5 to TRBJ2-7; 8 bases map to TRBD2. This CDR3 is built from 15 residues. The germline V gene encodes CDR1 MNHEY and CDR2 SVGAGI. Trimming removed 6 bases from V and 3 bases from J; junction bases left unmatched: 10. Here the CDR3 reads CASSPGAGVSYEQYF. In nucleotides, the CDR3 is TGTGCCAGCAGCCCCGGAGCGGGGGTAAGCTACGAGCAGTACTTC.

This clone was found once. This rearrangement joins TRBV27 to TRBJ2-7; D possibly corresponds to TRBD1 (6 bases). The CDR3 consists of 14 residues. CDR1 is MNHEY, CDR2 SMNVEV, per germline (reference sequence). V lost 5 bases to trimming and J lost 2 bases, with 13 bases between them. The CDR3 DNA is TGTGCCAGCAGTCCAGGGGTTCTCGCCTACGAGCAGTACTTC. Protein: CASSPGVLAYEQYF.

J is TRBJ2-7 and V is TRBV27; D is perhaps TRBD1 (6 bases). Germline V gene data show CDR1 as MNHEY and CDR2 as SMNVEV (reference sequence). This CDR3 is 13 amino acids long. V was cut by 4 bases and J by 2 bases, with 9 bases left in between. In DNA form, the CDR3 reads TGTGCCAGCAGTTCGACAGGCCCCTACGAGCAGTACTTC. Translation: CASSSTGPYEQYF.

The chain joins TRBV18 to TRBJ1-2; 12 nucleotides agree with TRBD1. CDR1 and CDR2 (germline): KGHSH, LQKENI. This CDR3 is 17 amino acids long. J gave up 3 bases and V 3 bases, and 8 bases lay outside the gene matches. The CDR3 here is CASSPTGTGGLYYGYTF. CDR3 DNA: TGTGCCAGCTCACCGACCGGGACAGGGGGCCTGTACTATGGCTACACCTTC.

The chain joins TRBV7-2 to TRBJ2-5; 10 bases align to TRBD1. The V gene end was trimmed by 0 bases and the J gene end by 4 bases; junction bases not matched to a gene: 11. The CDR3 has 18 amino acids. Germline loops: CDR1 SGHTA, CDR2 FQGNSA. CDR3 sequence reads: CASSLAGGQGVLGETQYF. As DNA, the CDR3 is TGTGCCAGCAGCTTAGCAGGTGGACAGGGGGTTCTAGGAGAGACCCAGTACTTC. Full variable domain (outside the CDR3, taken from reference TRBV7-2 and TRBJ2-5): GAGVSQSPSNKVTEKGKDVELRCDPISGHTALYWYRQSLGQGLEFLIYFQGNSAPDKSGLPSDRFSAERTGGSVSTLTIQRTQQEDSAVYLCASSLAGGQGVLGETQYFGPGTRLLVL.

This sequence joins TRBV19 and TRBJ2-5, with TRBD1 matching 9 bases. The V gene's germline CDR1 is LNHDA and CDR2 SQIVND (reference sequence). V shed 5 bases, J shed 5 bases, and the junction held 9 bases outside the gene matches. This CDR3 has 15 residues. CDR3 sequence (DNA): TGTGCCAGTAGTCCGCGACAGGGGGACGGTGAGACCCAGTACTTC. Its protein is CASSPRQGDGETQYF.

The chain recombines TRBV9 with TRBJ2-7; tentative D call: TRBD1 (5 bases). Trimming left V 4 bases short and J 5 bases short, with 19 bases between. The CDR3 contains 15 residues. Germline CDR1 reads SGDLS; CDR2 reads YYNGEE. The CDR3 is CASSRSWQGRDEQYF. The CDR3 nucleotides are TGTGCCAGCAGCCGTTCTTGGCAGGGTCGGGACGAGCAGTACTTC.

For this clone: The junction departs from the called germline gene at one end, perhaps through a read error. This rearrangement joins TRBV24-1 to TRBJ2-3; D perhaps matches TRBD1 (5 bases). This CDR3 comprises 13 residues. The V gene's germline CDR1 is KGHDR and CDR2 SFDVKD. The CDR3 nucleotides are TGTGCCGCCAGAGGCAGGGTTCTAGATACGCAGTATTTT. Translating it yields CAARGRVLDTQYF.

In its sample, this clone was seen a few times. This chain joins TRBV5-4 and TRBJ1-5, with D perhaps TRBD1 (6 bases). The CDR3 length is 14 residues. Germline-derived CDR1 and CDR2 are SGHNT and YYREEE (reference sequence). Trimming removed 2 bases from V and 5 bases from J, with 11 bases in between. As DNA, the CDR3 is TGTGCCAGCAGCTTAAACCCAGGGGATCAGCCCCAGCATTTT. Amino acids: CASSLNPGDQPQHF.

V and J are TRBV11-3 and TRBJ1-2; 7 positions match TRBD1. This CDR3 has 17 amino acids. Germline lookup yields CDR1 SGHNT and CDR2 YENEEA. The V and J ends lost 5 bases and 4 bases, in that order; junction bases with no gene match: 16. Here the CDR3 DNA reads TGTGCCAGCAGCCCCAATCTAAAGGGGGCGATGAGCTATGGCTACACCTTC. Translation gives CASSPNLKGAMSYGYTF. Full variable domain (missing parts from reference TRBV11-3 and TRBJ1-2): EAGVVQSPRYKIIEKKQPVAFWCNPISGHNTLYWYLQNLGQGPELLIRYENEEAVDDSQLPKDRFSAERLKGVDSTLKIQPAELGDSAVYLCASSPNLKGAMSYGYTFGSGTRLTVV.

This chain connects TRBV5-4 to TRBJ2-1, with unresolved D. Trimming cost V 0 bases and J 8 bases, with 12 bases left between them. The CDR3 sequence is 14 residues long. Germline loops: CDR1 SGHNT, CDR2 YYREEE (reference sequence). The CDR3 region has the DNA TGTGCCAGCAGCTTGGACCTCGTACGCGATGAGCAGTTCTTC. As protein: CASSLDLVRDEQFF.

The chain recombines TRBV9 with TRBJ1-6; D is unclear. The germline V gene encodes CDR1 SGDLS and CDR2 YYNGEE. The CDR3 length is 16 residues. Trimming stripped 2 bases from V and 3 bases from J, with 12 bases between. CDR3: CASSVGEIFYNSPLHF. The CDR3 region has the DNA TGTGCCAGCAGCGTTGGGGAGATCTTCTATAATTCACCCCTCCACTTT.

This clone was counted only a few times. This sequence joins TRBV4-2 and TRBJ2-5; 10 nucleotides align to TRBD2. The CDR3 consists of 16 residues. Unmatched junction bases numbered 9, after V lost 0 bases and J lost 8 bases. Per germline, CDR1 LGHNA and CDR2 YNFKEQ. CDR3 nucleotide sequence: TGTGCCAGCAGCCAAGATCACGCTAGCGGGGGTGCTACCCAGTACTTC. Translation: CASSQDHASGGATQYF.